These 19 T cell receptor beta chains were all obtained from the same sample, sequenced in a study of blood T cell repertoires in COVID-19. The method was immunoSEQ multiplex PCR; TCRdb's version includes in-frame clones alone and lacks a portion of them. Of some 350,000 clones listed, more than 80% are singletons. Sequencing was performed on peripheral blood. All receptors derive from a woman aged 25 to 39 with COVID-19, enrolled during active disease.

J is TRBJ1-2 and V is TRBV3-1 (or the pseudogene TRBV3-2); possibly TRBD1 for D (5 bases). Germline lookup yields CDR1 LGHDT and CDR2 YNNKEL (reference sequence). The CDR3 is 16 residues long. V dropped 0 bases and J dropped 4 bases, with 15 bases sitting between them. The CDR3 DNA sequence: TGTGCCAGCAGCCAAGACCTTAGCGGGGCGGGCTATGGCTACACCTTC. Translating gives CASSQDLSGAGYGYTF.

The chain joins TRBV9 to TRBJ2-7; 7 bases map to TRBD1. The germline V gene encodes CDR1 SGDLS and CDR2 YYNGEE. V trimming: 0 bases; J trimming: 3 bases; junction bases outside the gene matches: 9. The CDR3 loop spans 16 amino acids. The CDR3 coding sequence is TGTGCCAGCAGCGTAGGGAGCTCCGGACAGGACTACGAGCAGTACTTC. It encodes CASSVGSSGQDYEQYF.

This chain's CDR3 is CASSSQTGRVTDTQYF. The CDR3 DNA is TGTGCCAGCAGCTCCCAGACAGGGCGGGTCACAGATACGCAGTATTTT. The V and J genes are TRBV7-2 and TRBJ2-3, with 7 nucleotides matching TRBD1. Germline loops: CDR1 SGHTA, CDR2 FQGNSA. The CDR3 totals 16 residues. The junction had 9 bases not matched to a gene; V was cut back by 4 bases and J by 2 bases.

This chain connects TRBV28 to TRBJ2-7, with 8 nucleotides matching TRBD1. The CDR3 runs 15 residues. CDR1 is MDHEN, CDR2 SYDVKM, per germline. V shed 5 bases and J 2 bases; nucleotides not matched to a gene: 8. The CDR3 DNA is TGTGCCAGCAGTCTGACAGGGGTAGGGGCCTACGAGCAGTACTTC. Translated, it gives CASSLTGVGAYEQYF.

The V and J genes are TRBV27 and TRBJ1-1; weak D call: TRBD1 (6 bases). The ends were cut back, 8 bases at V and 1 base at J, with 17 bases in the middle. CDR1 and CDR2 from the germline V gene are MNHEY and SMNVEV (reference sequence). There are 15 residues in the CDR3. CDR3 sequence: CASLQLLGGNTEAFF. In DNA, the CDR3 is TGTGCCAGCCTTCAACTTTTAGGGGGGAACACTGAAGCTTTCTTT.

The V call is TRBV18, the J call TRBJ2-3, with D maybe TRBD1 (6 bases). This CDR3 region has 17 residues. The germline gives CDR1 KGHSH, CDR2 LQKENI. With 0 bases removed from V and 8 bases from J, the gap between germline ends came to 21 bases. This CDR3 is CASSPPSLAVSQGTQYF. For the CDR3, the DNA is TGTGCCAGCTCACCACCGAGTTTGGCGGTTTCACAGGGTACGCAGTATTTT.

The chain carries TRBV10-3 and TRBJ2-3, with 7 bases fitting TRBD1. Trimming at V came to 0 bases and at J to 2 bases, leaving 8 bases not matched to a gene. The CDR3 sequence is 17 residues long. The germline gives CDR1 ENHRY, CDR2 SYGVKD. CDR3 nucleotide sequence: TGTGCCATCAGTGAGTCGGCGACAGGGCGGCCCACAGATACGCAGTATTTT. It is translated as CAISESATGRPTDTQYF.

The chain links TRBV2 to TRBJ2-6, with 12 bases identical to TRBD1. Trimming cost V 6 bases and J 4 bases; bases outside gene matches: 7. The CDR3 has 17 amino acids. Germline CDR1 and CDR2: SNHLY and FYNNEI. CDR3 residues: CASSVPGQGAGANVLTF. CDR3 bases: TGTGCCAGCAGCGTCCCGGGACAGGGGGCCGGGGCCAACGTCCTGACTTTC. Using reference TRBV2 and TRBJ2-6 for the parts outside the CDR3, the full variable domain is EPEVTQTPSHQVTQMGQEVILRCVPISNHLYFYWYRQILGQKVEFLVSFYNNEISEKSEIFDDQFSVERPDGSNFTLKIRSTKLEDSAMYFCASSVPGQGAGANVLTFGAGSRLTVL.

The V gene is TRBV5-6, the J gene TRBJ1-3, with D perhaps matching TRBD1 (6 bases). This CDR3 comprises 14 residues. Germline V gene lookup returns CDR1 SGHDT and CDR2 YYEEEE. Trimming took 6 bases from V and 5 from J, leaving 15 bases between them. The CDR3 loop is CASTPGQLRNTIYF. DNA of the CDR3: TGTGCCAGCACCCCCGGACAGCTCCGAAACACCATATATTTT.

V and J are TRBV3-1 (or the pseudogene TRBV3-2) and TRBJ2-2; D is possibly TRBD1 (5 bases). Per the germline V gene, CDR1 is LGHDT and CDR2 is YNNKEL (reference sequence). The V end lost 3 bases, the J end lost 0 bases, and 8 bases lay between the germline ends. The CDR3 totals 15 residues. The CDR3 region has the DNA TGTGCCAGCAGCCAGAAAGGGGCGAACACCGGGGAGCTGTTTTTT. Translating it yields CASSQKGANTGELFF.

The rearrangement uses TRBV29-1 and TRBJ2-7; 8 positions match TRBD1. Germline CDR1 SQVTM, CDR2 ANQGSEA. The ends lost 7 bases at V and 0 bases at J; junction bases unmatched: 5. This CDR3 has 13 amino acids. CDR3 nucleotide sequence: TGCAGCGCGACAGGGGCAGCCTCCTACGAGCAGTACTTC. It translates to CSATGAASYEQYF.

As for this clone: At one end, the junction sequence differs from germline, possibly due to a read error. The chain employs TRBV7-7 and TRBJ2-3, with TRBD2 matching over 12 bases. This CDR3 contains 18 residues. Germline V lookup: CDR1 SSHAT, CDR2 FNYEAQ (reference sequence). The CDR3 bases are TGTGCTAGCAGCTTAGGTCCTAGCGGGGGGGCTGGCACAGATACGCAGTATTTT. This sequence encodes CASSLGPSGGAGTDTQYF. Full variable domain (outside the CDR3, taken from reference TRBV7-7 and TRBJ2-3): GAGVSQSPRYKVTKRGQDVTLRCDPISSHATLYWYQQALGQGPEFLTYFNYEAQPDKSGLPSDRFSAERPEGSISTLTIQRTEQRDSAMYRCASSLGPSGGAGTDTQYFGPGTRLTVL.

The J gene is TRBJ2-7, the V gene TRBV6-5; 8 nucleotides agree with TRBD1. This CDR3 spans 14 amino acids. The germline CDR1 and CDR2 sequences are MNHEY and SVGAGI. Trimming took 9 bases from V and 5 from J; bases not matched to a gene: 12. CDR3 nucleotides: TGTGCCAGTCTCAAACAGGGGGATGTAGACGAGCAGTACTTC. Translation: CASLKQGDVDEQYF.

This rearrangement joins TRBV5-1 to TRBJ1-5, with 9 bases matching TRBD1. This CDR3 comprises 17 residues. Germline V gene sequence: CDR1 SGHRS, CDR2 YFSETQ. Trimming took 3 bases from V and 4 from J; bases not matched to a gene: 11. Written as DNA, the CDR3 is TGCGCCAGCAGCTCGGGAGTACAGGGGGCCAAAAATCAGCCCCAGCATTTT. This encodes CASSSGVQGAKNQPQHF. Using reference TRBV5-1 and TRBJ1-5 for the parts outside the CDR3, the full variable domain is KAGVTQTPRYLIKTRGQQVTLSCSPISGHRSVSWYQQTPGQGLQFLFEYFSETQRNKGNFPGRFSGRQFSNSRSEMNVSTLELGDSALYLCASSSGVQGAKNQPQHFGDGTRLSIL.

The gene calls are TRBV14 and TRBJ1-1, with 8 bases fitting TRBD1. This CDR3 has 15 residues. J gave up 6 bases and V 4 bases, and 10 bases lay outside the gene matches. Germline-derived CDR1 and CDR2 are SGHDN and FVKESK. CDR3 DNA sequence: TGTGCCAGCAGCCCCTACCTTGGACAGGGACCTGAAGCTTTCTTT. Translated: CASSPYLGQGPEAFF.

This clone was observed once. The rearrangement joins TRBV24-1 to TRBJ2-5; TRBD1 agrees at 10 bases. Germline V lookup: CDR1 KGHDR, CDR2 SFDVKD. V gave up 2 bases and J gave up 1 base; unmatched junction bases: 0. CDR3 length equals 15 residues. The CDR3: CATSDWTGGQETQYF. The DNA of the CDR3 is TGTGCCACCAGTGATTGGACAGGGGGCCAAGAGACCCAGTACTTC.

The CDR3 is CSACRGDYNEQFF. The DNA for the CDR3 is TGCAGCGCTTGCAGGGGGGATTACAATGAGCAGTTCTTC. The chain joins TRBV29-1 to TRBJ2-1, with D maybe TRBD1 (7 bases). V lost 7 bases, J lost 4 bases, and 14 bases lay in between. This CDR3 is 13 amino acids long. Germline V gene data show CDR1 as SQVTM and CDR2 as ANQGSEA.

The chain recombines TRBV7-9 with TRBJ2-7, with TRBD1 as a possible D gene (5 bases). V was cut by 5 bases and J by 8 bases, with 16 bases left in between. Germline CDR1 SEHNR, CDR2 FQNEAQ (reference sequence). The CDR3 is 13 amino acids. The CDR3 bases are TGTGCCAGCAGCAAAGACCCAAGGGGCCAGCAGTACGTC. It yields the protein CASSKDPRGQQYV.

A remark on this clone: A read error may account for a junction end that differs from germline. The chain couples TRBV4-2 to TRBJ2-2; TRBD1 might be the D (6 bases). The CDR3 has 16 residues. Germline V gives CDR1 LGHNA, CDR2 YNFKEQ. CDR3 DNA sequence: TGTGCCAGCAGCCCAAGGACAGACGCGAAAACCGGGGAGCTGTTTTTT. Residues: CASSPRTDAKTGELFF.